This T cell receptor beta chain was obtained from a study of response to subunit inactivated influenza vaccine. TCRdb independently ran MiXCR on the RT-PCR reads; one entry per CDR3 protein. The sample includes a few hundred thousand distinct CDR3 sequences, roughly a fifth of them seen just once. Germline V gene data show CDR1 as SGHKS and CDR2 as YYEKEE (reference sequence). Trimming left V 4 bases short and J 8 bases short, with 16 bases between. This CDR3 region has 14 residues. This clonotype was seen only a few times. The chain links TRBV5-5 to TRBJ1-5; a possible D gene is TRBD1 (5 bases). The sample consisted of PBMCs from blood, taken about 19 months after vaccination. The sequence came from a man between 50 and 69 years old who received an inactivated influenza vaccine. In DNA, the CDR3 is TGTGCCAGCAGCCGAGGGGAGGGCGTGGAGCCCCAGCATTTT. This sequence encodes CASSRGEGVEPQHF.